This T cell receptor beta chain was identified during a study of spatial heterogeneity in lung cancer. Time point in this sample: sample taken at primary tumor resection. Frozen PBMC, nontumor lung or tumor provided whole RNA, which was sequenced unsorted. TCRdb re-called the 5' RACE reads through MiXCR, storing one row per CDR3 protein. The sample shows some 4,900 distinct CDR3 sequences, around 26% of them seen only once. By its share, this clonotype is medium-sized. J lost 4 bases, V lost 7 bases, and 14 bases had no gene match. This CDR3 spans 15 amino acids. Germline V lookup: CDR1 SGDLS, CDR2 YYNGEE.

The source was PBMCs, collected at surgery. The TCR was taken from a male donor with early-stage non-small cell lung cancer. J is TRBJ2-7 and V is TRBV9; the match to TRBD1 covers 7 bases. The CDR3 DNA reads TGTGCCAGCTCGTGGGACAGCAATGGGATTTACGAGCAGTACTTC. This gives the protein CASSWDSNGIYEQYF.